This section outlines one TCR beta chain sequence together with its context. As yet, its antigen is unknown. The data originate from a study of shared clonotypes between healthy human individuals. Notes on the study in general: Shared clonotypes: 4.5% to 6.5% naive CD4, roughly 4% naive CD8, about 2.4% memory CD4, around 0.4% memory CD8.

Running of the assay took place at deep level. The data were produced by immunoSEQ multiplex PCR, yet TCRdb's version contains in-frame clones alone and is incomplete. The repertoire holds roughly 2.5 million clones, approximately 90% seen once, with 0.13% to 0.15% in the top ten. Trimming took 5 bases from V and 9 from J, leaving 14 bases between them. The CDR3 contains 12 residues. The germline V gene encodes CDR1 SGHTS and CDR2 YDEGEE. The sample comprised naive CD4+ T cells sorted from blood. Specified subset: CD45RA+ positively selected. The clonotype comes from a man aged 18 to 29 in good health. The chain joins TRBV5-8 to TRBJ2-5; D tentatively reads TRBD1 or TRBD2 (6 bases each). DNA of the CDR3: TGTGCCAGCAGTCCGGGGGCTAACTCCCAGTACTTC. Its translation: CASSPGANSQYF.